These 26 T cell receptor beta chains came from one sample sequenced in a study of T-cell memory formation after mild COVID-19. TCRdb reanalysed the 5' RACE reads using MiXCR and keeps one entry per CDR3 protein. This table holds 360,000 or so distinct CDR3 sequences, around 30% found once. Sequenced input: PBMCs or a T cell subset sorted from them (not recorded which). These receptors were taken from an adult woman who had mild COVID-19 (a few samples of this study predate the infection). Cell type and time point are not known.

The sample holds many counts of this clonotype. V is TRBV5-1 and J is TRBJ2-5; possible D gene TRBD1, 5 bases. Germline V lookup: CDR1 SGHRS, CDR2 YFSETQ. V was pared by 0 bases and J by 2 bases, with 5 bases between. The CDR3 is 13 amino acids. The CDR3 sequence is CASSLGQQETQYF. The CDR3 DNA reads as TGCGCCAGCAGCTTGGGACAGCAAGAGACCCAGTACTTC.

This clonotype was counted a few times. V and J are TRBV9 and TRBJ2-2; D remains unclear. The CDR3 contains 14 residues. The V end was cut by 0 bases, the J end by 0 bases, with 3 bases between. CDR1 is SGDLS and CDR2 is YYNGEE in the germline V gene. CDR3: CASSVGANTGELFF. For the CDR3, the DNA is TGTGCCAGCAGCGTAGGGGCGAACACCGGGGAGCTGTTTTTT. Based on the CDR3 plus reference TRBV9 and TRBJ2-2, the full variable domain is DSGVTQTPKHLITATGQRVTLRCSPRSGDLSVYWYQQSLDQGLQFLIQYYNGEERAKGNILERFSAQQFPDLHSELNLSSLELGDSALYFCASSVGANTGELFFGEGSRLTVL.

This clonotype was picked up a small number of times. The chain carries TRBV5-1 and TRBJ1-1, with no clear D. Germline V gene lookup returns CDR1 SGHRS and CDR2 YFSETQ. This CDR3 has 13 amino acids. The V and J ends lost 4 bases and 3 bases respectively, with 10 bases between them. Here the CDR3 DNA reads TGCGCCAGCAGCAGTAAGGGCGACACTGAAGCTTTCTTT. This encodes CASSSKGDTEAFF. The complete variable domain, with remaining parts taken from reference TRBV5-1 and TRBJ1-1, reads KAGVTQTPRYLIKTRGQQVTLSCSPISGHRSVSWYQQTPGQGLQFLFEYFSETQRNKGNFPGRFSGRQFSNSRSEMNVSTLELGDSALYLCASSSKGDTEAFFGQGTRLTVV.

This clonotype occurred a few times. This chain joins TRBV12-3 or TRBV12-4 and TRBJ2-1; D is tentatively TRBD1 or TRBD2 (5 bases each). The CDR3 contains 13 residues. The V gene lost 7 bases and the J gene lost 15 bases, with 22 bases spanning the gap. In nucleotides, the CDR3 is TGTGCCAGCACCCTCGGGGCCCGGGGCCCCCCGTTCTTC. This translates into CASTLGARGPPFF.

This CDR3 reads CASSFRDRAYGYTF. Written as DNA, the CDR3 is TGTGCCAGCAGTTTCAGGGACAGAGCCTATGGCTACACCTTC. The V and J genes are TRBV12-3 or TRBV12-4 and TRBJ1-2, with 7 bases identical to TRBD1. Germline trimming cut 3 bases from V and 4 bases from J; bases unmatched to any gene: 5. The CDR3 sequence is 14 residues long.

This clonotype was detected a few times. This chain links TRBV7-2 with TRBJ2-7, with 10 bases that match TRBD2. Germline loops: CDR1 SGHTA, CDR2 FQGNSA. CDR3 length equals 16 residues. V dropped 1 base and J dropped 0; count of bases not matched to a gene: 3. CDR3 nucleotides: TGTGCCAGCAGCTTAGGCCCTAGCGGGAGCTCCTACGAGCAGTACTTC. Translation gives CASSLGPSGSSYEQYF.

This clonotype was counted between two and nine times. The chain joins TRBV20-1 to TRBJ2-2; no firm D call. Trimming took 0 bases from V and 4 from J, leaving 12 bases between them. Germline CDR1 reads DFQATT; CDR2 reads SNEGSKA (reference sequence). This CDR3 region has 15 residues. The CDR3 loop is CSARDSRVGTGELFF. DNA of the CDR3: TGCAGTGCTAGAGATTCCCGGGTGGGCACCGGGGAGCTGTTTTTT.

The CDR3 here is CASSLLAGLTYNEQFF. The CDR3 DNA sequence: TGTGCCAGCAGCTTACTAGCGGGGTTAACCTACAATGAGCAGTTCTTC. This rearrangement joins TRBV7-9 to TRBJ2-1, with 9 bases lining up with TRBD2. The CDR3 runs to 16 residues. Germline CDR1 and CDR2: SEHNR and FQNEAQ (reference sequence). V lost 2 bases, J lost 2 bases, and 4 bases stayed unmatched.

V and J are TRBV20-1 and TRBJ2-7; D possibly corresponds to TRBD2 (6 bases). CDR1 is DFQATT, CDR2 SNEGSKA, per germline (reference sequence). The CDR3 loop spans 14 amino acids. V lost 6 bases and J lost 0, with 15 bases in between. The CDR3 DNA reads as TGCAGTGCCGCGCGGGGCTTAAGCTCCTACGAGCAGTACTTC. It encodes CSAARGLSSYEQYF.

This clonotype has at least ten counts. J is TRBJ1-1 and V is TRBV7-9; 7 bases are a match to TRBD1. Trimming at V came to 2 bases and at J to 2 bases, leaving 14 bases not matched to a gene. Germline lookup yields CDR1 SEHNR and CDR2 FQNEAQ (reference sequence). CDR3 length: 18 residues. The CDR3 is CASSLYGVWDSVNTEAFF. DNA of the CDR3: TGTGCCAGCAGCTTATACGGAGTATGGGACAGCGTAAACACTGAAGCTTTCTTT.

This clonotype showed up just once. The CDR3 DNA reads as TGCGCCAGCAGCTTGGAGTACTGGGAGTCCGGCAGCTCCTACGAGCAGTACTTC. Protein product: CASSLEYWESGSSYEQYF. The V and J genes are TRBV5-1 and TRBJ2-7; perhaps TRBD2 as D (5 bases). Trimming took 0 bases from V and 0 from J, leaving 19 bases between them. This CDR3 contains 18 residues. CDR1 and CDR2 from the germline V gene are SGHRS and YFSETQ.

This sequence joins TRBV12-3 or TRBV12-4 and TRBJ2-1; tentative D call: TRBD2 (6 bases). V was cut by 3 bases and J by 3 bases, with 9 bases left in between. This CDR3 spans 14 amino acids. The CDR3 loop is CASSFSSVYNEQFF. The DNA of the CDR3 is TGTGCCAGCAGTTTCTCTAGCGTCTACAATGAGCAGTTCTTC.

This clonotype was seen more than once but under ten times. The CDR3 nucleotides read TGCGCCAGCAGCCAAGTCGCCCAGGGAATCACTGAAGCTTTCTTT. Amino acids: CASSQVAQGITEAFF. This chain joins TRBV4-1 and TRBJ1-1, with D perhaps matching TRBD1 (5 bases). The germline V gene encodes CDR1 MGHRA and CDR2 YSYEKL. Trimming removed 1 base at V and 4 bases at J, with 13 bases between. The CDR3 totals 15 residues.

The gene calls are TRBV28 and TRBJ1-2; tentative D call: TRBD1 (5 bases). The CDR3 runs to 15 residues. With 5 bases removed from V and 7 bases from J, the gap between germline ends came to 20 bases. The germline V gene encodes CDR1 MDHEN and CDR2 SYDVKM. The chain's CDR3 is CASSPLDGAGGGYTF. CDR3 nucleotide sequence: TGTGCCAGCAGTCCCCTCGACGGGGCTGGAGGTGGCTACACCTTC.

The chain is built from TRBV5-1 and TRBJ2-1, with TRBD1 matching 8 bases. The germline gives CDR1 SGHRS, CDR2 YFSETQ. Trimming removed 3 bases from V and 5 bases from J; junction bases left unmatched: 10. The CDR3 is 16 residues long. CDR3 residues: CASSYGPLDRDNEQFF. The CDR3 coding sequence is TGCGCCAGCAGCTACGGTCCCCTGGACAGGGACAATGAGCAGTTCTTC.

This chain uses TRBV20-1 with TRBJ2-1; D uncertain. The V gene lost 5 bases and the J gene lost 7 bases, with 6 bases spanning the gap. CDR3 size: 10 residues. Germline CDR1 is DFQATT and CDR2 is SNEGSKA (reference sequence). CDR3 bases: TGCAGTGCTCGGGTGAATGAGCAGTTCTTC. As protein: CSARVNEQFF.

This rearrangement joins TRBV7-9 to TRBJ1-2; D remains ambiguous. This CDR3 spans 15 amino acids. Germline V gene lookup returns CDR1 SEHNR and CDR2 FQNEAQ (reference sequence). The V end was cut by 1 base, the J end by 3 bases, with 12 bases between. The chain's CDR3 is CASSLEMDMDYGYTF. For the CDR3, the DNA is TGTGCCAGCAGCTTAGAAATGGATATGGACTATGGCTACACCTTC.

This clonotype was seen only a few times. J is TRBJ1-5 and V is TRBV6-6; D gene unclear. The CDR3 spans 13 residues. Looked up from germline, CDR1 is MNHNY and CDR2 is SVGAGI (reference sequence). V dropped 0 bases and J dropped 7 bases, with 7 bases sitting between them. The chain's CDR3 is CASSYSEGQPQHF. The CDR3 DNA follows: TGTGCCAGCAGTTACTCCGAGGGCCAGCCCCAGCATTTT.

This chain connects TRBV11-2 to TRBJ1-1; the D gene is possibly TRBD1 (5 bases). The germline V and J ends were trimmed by 5 bases and 0 bases, with 10 bases remaining between them. The CDR3 is 14 amino acids. Germline V gives CDR1 SGHAT, CDR2 FQNNGV. The CDR3 sequence: CASSPGHVNTEAFF. CDR3 coding DNA: TGTGCCAGCAGCCCAGGACATGTGAACACTGAAGCTTTCTTT.

This clonotype was detected ten times or more. The rearrangement links TRBV5-1 to TRBJ2-5; D may match TRBD1 or TRBD2 (5 bases each). The CDR3 contains 12 residues. CDR1 is SGHRS and CDR2 is YFSETQ in the germline V gene. The V end was cut by 3 bases, the J end by 5 bases, with 8 bases between. CDR3 amino acids: CASSSEGETQYF. The DNA of the CDR3 is TGCGCCAGCAGCTCCGAGGGGGAGACCCAGTACTTC.

This clonotype was counted between two and nine times. This chain links TRBV7-6 with TRBJ2-7; TRBD1 matches at 10 bases. CDR3 size: 14 residues. The ends lost 2 bases at V and 4 bases at J; junction bases unmatched: 2. CDR1 and CDR2 from the germline V gene are SGHVS and FNYEAQ. Written as DNA, the CDR3 is TGTGCCAGCAGCTTATTGGGACAGGGGTACGAGCAGTACTTC. Translating gives CASSLLGQGYEQYF.

This chain joins TRBV20-1 and TRBJ2-7, with TRBD2 identical over 10 bases. The V segment lost 5 bases and the J segment 3 bases; nucleotides outside the gene matches: 4. The germline CDR1 and CDR2 sequences are DFQATT and SNEGSKA (reference sequence). The CDR3 totals 13 residues. The CDR3 region is CSASGLAIYEQYF. CDR3 bases: TGCAGTGCTTCGGGACTAGCGATCTACGAGCAGTACTTC.

The genes are TRBV4-1 and TRBJ1-2, with TRBD1 matching 9 bases. Germline V gene sequence: CDR1 MGHRA, CDR2 YSYEKL. The CDR3 length is 17 residues. V gave up 1 base and J gave up 1 base; unmatched junction bases: 7. The CDR3 loop reads CASSQVPDRGYNYGYTF. The CDR3 DNA reads TGCGCCAGCAGCCAAGTCCCGGACAGGGGTTATAACTATGGCTACACCTTC.

The rearrangement uses TRBV4-3 and TRBJ2-2, with D possibly matching TRBD2 (6 bases). CDR3 length: 14 residues. The germline CDR1 and CDR2 sequences are LGHNA and YSLEER. V was clipped by 1 base and J by 3 bases, with 6 bases between them. CDR3 in amino acids: CASSQGRDTGELFF. The CDR3 DNA is TGCGCCAGCAGCCAAGGGAGGGACACCGGGGAGCTGTTTTTT.

CDR3 region: CASSPYGQINTEAFF. The CDR3 DNA is TGTGCCAGTAGTCCCTACGGACAGATCAACACTGAAGCTTTCTTT. The V and J genes are TRBV19 and TRBJ1-1; maybe TRBD1 (6 bases). CDR1 is LNHDA, CDR2 SQIVND, per germline (reference sequence). Trimming took 5 bases from V and 2 from J, leaving 15 bases between them. The CDR3 loop spans 15 amino acids.

This clonotype has just a few counts. V usage is TRBV29-1 and J usage is TRBJ2-7, with TRBD1 identical over 7 bases. This CDR3 has 14 amino acids. CDR1 SQVTM and CDR2 ANQGSEA come from the germline V gene. J was trimmed by 3 bases and V by 6 bases; bases with no gene match: 11. The CDR3: CSVVPDREIYEQYF. CDR3 in DNA: TGCAGCGTCGTCCCAGACAGGGAAATCTACGAGCAGTACTTC.